This T cell receptor (beta chain) was obtained from a study of tumor and adjacent non-tumor tissue in lung cancer. Looking at the study overall: On average, productive TCRbeta reads reached a few million per sample. Study-wide findings and caveats: TCR diversity was significantly greater in tumor than normal lung tissue. Top 100 clones took a larger repertoire share in normal lung.

In the case of this clonotype: The antigen is undetermined. The conserved phenylalanine or tryptophan is not found at the CDR3 terminus, so this likely reflects a read error. It is unclear where the CDR3 begins or ends on the DNA, so no DNA is shown, and the CDR3 is as TCRdb lists it.

The CDR3 is 16 residues long, ends included. The library came from three nested PCR rounds adapted from ARM-PCR protocols. TCRdb recomputed calls from the multiplex PCR reads with MiXCR, one row per CDR3 protein. The data show tens of thousands of distinct CDR3 sequences, roughly two thirds seen once. No cell sorting was done before RNA was extracted from the tissue. This non-tumor lung sample came from over 3 cm beyond the tumor edge. Between August and November 2014, newly diagnosed, chemotherapy-naive lung cancer patients underwent thoracic surgery in China. The chain combines TRBV12-3 or TRBV12-4 with TRBJ2-5; no check of the table's D call, TRBD1, against the DNA was made. Material: distant non-tumor lung tissue. The receptor comes from a woman aged 40 to 50 with non-small cell lung cancer. Here the CDR3 reads CASSLWLAGAGETQYL.